The 14 T cell receptor beta chains below were found in one sample sequenced in a study of beta chain features in type 1 diabetes. The investigators reverse transcribed all of the isolated RNA, so they sequenced expressed TCRB transcripts. Profiled with immunoSEQ multiplex PCR; TCRdb holds only in-frame clones, not every one. The table includes around 340,000 clones, 7.5% to 9% detected once. Input material: central memory CD4+ T cells from blood. Source of these receptors: a woman under 30 in good health.

The genes are TRBV11-2 and TRBJ2-1; D gene unclear. CDR1 SGHAT and CDR2 FQNNGV come from the germline V gene. This CDR3 has 13 amino acids. V lost 0 bases and J lost 13, with 13 bases in between. CDR3 region: CASSLETAAYQFF. CDR3 coding DNA: TGTGCCAGCAGCTTAGAAACGGCGGCATATCAGTTCTTC.

This clone has just a few counts. The chain joins TRBV9 to TRBJ2-5, with 9 nucleotides matching TRBD2. The CDR3 extends over 16 amino acids. With 0 bases clipped from V and 2 bases from J, the junction kept 5 bases outside the gene matches. Per germline, CDR1 SGDLS and CDR2 YYNGEE. In DNA, the CDR3 is TGTGCCAGCAGCGTAGGGGCTAGCGGGACGCAAGAGACCCAGTACTTC. Translated: CASSVGASGTQETQYF.

V and J are TRBV2 and TRBJ1-5; D perhaps matches TRBD1 (6 bases). Germline lookup yields CDR1 SNHLY and CDR2 FYNNEI. The CDR3 runs 15 residues. Trimming shortened V by 4 bases and J by 0 bases, and 10 bases separated the two germline ends. CDR3 amino acids: CASSVQGYSNQPQHF. In DNA, the CDR3 is TGTGCCAGCAGTGTCCAGGGGTATAGCAATCAGCCCCAGCATTTT.

This clone was detected ten times or more. The rearrangement joins TRBV29-1 to TRBJ1-5, with 10 bases lining up with TRBD1. Germline V gene sequence: CDR1 SQVTM, CDR2 ANQGSEA. This CDR3 spans 14 amino acids. J was trimmed by 7 bases and V by 7 bases; bases with no gene match: 10. The CDR3 nucleotides read TGCAGCGCCTCGACCGGGACAGGGGACCAGCCCCAGCATTTT. Translating it yields CSASTGTGDQPQHF.

V gene TRBV27 combines with J gene TRBJ2-5, with 9 positions matching TRBD2. Germline V gene sequence: CDR1 MNHEY, CDR2 SMNVEV (reference sequence). V shed 3 bases and J 9 bases; nucleotides not matched to a gene: 23. The CDR3 runs to 19 residues. As DNA, the CDR3 is TGTGCCAGCAGTTTGGAGGGAACTAGCGGGCCCCTAAACCCGGGTGCCCAGTACTTC. Its protein is CASSLEGTSGPLNPGAQYF.

This sequence joins TRBV7-9 and TRBJ1-1, with D unresolved. The CDR3 contains 14 residues. Germline CDR1 and CDR2: SEHNR and FQNEAQ (reference sequence). Trimming pared 2 bases from V and 1 base from J, leaving 8 bases between. CDR3 residues: CASSLYPENTEAFF. For the CDR3, the DNA is TGTGCCAGCAGCTTATATCCAGAGAACACTGAAGCTTTCTTT.

The rearrangement uses TRBV27 and TRBJ2-3, with D unclear. CDR1 is MNHEY and CDR2 is SMNVEV in the germline V gene (reference sequence). This CDR3 comprises 14 residues. The V and J ends lost 7 bases and 0 bases respectively, with 11 bases between them. CDR3 nucleotide sequence: TGTGCCAGCATGAGGCAAGCTAGCACAGATACGCAGTATTTT. It yields the protein CASMRQASTDTQYF.

The chain employs TRBV28 and TRBJ1-5, with unresolved D. The germline gives CDR1 MDHEN, CDR2 SYDVKM. The CDR3 is made up of 12 amino acids. Trimming took off 5 bases at V and 4 bases at J, with 6 bases between the two ends. The CDR3, as DNA: TGTGCCAGCAGTCCGCAGAATCAGCCCCAGCATTTT. Protein: CASSPQNQPQHF.

This clone has more than one count but fewer than ten. CDR3 residues: CASSLGGSLVEQFF. The CDR3 DNA follows: TGCGCCAGCAGCTTGGGCGGGAGCCTAGTTGAGCAGTTCTTC. V and J are TRBV5-1 and TRBJ2-1; 7 positions agree with TRBD2. The ends lost 0 bases at V and 9 bases at J; junction bases unmatched: 6. This CDR3 spans 14 amino acids. Germline CDR1 is SGHRS and CDR2 is YFSETQ. The full variable domain, its missing parts supplied by reference TRBV5-1 and TRBJ2-1, is KAGVTQTPRYLIKTRGQQVTLSCSPISGHRSVSWYQQTPGQGLQFLFEYFSETQRNKGNFPGRFSGRQFSNSRSEMNVSTLELGDSALYLCASSLGGSLVEQFFGPGTRLTVL.

The chain joins TRBV11-2 to TRBJ1-1; D call uncertain. The ends were cut back, 3 bases at V and 4 bases at J, with 12 bases in the middle. CDR3 length: 14 residues. Germline V gene lookup returns CDR1 SGHAT and CDR2 FQNNGV. The CDR3 sequence is CASSFSGLRTEAFF. The CDR3 region has the DNA TGTGCCAGCAGCTTCAGTGGGTTGCGCACTGAAGCTTTCTTT.

A few counts support this clone. The chain combines TRBV15 with TRBJ2-7, with D possibly TRBD1 on 7 matching bases. V lost 0 bases and J lost 5, with 17 bases in between. The CDR3 extends over 16 amino acids. CDR1 and CDR2 from the germline V gene are LNHNV and YYDKDF (reference sequence). The CDR3 bases are TGTGCCACCAGCAGAGATCTCACGGCGGGGACAGACGAGCAGTACTTC. Translated: CATSRDLTAGTDEQYF. The whole variable domain, remainder taken from reference TRBV15 and TRBJ2-7, is DAMVIQNPRYQVTQFGKPVTLSCSQTLNHNVMYWYQQKSSQAPKLLFHYYDKDFNNEADTPDNFQSRRPNTSFCFLDIRSPGLGDTAMYLCATSRDLTAGTDEQYFGPGTRLTVT.

The chain carries TRBV5-6 and TRBJ2-1, with 7 nucleotides matching TRBD2. Germline V gene lookup returns CDR1 SGHDT and CDR2 YYEEEE. Unmatched junction bases numbered 8, after V lost 1 base and J lost 7 bases. This CDR3 spans 15 amino acids. CDR3 in DNA: TGTGCCAGCAGCTTGCGACTAGTGGGAGGGAATGAGCAGTTCTTC. It codes for CASSLRLVGGNEQFF.

This chain uses TRBV6-6 with TRBJ1-5; weak D call: TRBD1 (6 bases). This CDR3 region has 13 residues. V lost 2 bases and J lost 9, with 11 bases in between. Germline V gene data show CDR1 as MNHNY and CDR2 as SVGAGI (reference sequence). The CDR3 protein is CASSYQGNRPQHF. The CDR3 bases are TGTGCCAGCAGTTACCAGGGGAATAGGCCCCAGCATTTT.

This clone occurred a few times. V and J are TRBV27 and TRBJ2-1, with D possibly matching TRBD2 (6 bases). The V gene lost 0 bases and the J gene lost 5 bases, with 20 bases spanning the gap. The germline CDR1 and CDR2 sequences are MNHEY and SMNVEV (reference sequence). This CDR3 spans 18 amino acids. The CDR3 loop is CASSLSFLRRAGDNEQFF. Here the CDR3 DNA reads TGTGCCAGCAGTTTATCTTTCCTACGGAGGGCCGGAGACAATGAGCAGTTCTTC.